One sample yielded the 4 T cell receptor beta chains listed below, sequenced in a study of blood T cells in healthy people across ages. Alongside a J-beta primer mix, a sample-barcoded 5' primer served in a second PCR lasting roughly 7 to 11 cycles. TCRdb independently ran MiXCR on the 5' RACE reads; one entry per CDR3 protein. The sample has about 1,500,000 distinct CDR3 sequences, 28% seen once. The sequenced sample was blood. These receptors came from a woman younger than 45 in good health.

This chain links TRBV7-2 with TRBJ2-1; 12 nucleotides align to TRBD2. V shed 0 bases and J 9 bases; nucleotides not matched to a gene: 9. Germline V CDR1 and CDR2: SGHTA, FQGNSA. The CDR3 runs to 17 residues. The CDR3 region is CASSLAARTSGNSEQFF. The CDR3 DNA reads TGTGCCAGCAGCTTAGCGGCCCGGACTAGCGGGAACAGTGAGCAGTTCTTC.

This chain uses TRBV2 with TRBJ2-7, with 11 bases identical to TRBD2. The J segment lost 7 bases and the V segment lost 4 bases, leaving 6 bases of the junction unmatched. The CDR3 is 14 amino acids. Germline V gene data show CDR1 as SNHLY and CDR2 as FYNNEI. This chain's CDR3 is CASSVTSGMIEQYF. The DNA of the CDR3 is TGTGCCAGCAGTGTGACTAGCGGGATGATTGAGCAGTACTTC.

In this sample, this clonotype turned up a few times. The DNA for the CDR3 is TGTGCCAGCAGCTTCTCTTGGCGGGGTGGCTACAATGAGCAGTTCTTC. As protein: CASSFSWRGGYNEQFF. The rearrangement links TRBV3-1 to TRBJ2-1; D possibly corresponds to TRBD2 (6 bases). V was shortened by 5 bases and J by 3 bases, with 17 bases between the two germline ends. Germline values: CDR1 LGHDT, CDR2 YNNKEL (reference sequence). The CDR3 totals 16 residues.

The chain joins TRBV24-1 to TRBJ2-1; 7 nucleotides match TRBD2. The V gene end was trimmed by 3 bases and the J gene end by 0 bases; junction bases not matched to a gene: 7. CDR1 and CDR2 from the germline V gene are KGHDR and SFDVKD. This CDR3 is 17 amino acids long. In DNA, the CDR3 is TGTGCCACCAGTGATAGGGGCGGGGGTGGCTCCTACAATGAGCAGTTCTTC. It codes for CATSDRGGGGSYNEQFF.